These 10 T cell receptor beta chains came from one sample sequenced in a study of shared clonotypes between healthy human individuals. The table came from immunoSEQ multiplex PCR; TCRdb's copy has only in-frame clones and leaves some out. This repertoire shows about 2.3 million clones, around 93% found once; its top ten account for 0.37%. Sequenced input: naive CD4+ T cells from PBMCs. Sample subset: CD45RA+ positively selected. The receptor source for this set is a man between 18 and 35 years old in good health. Some clones in this sample may be carry-over from other donors' samples.

Turning to this clone: The same CDR3 is also encoded by other DNA sequences in this sample. This chain links TRBV5-4 with TRBJ1-1; unclear D gene. The CDR3 loop spans 14 amino acids. Trimming took off 0 bases at V and 2 bases at J, with 8 bases between the two ends. Germline V gene sequence: CDR1 SGHNT, CDR2 YYREEE (reference sequence). Here the CDR3 reads CASSLATVNTEAFF. CDR3 sequence (DNA): TGTGCCAGCAGCTTGGCCACGGTAAACACTGAAGCTTTCTTT.

The chain is built from TRBV28 and TRBJ2-7; a possible D gene is TRBD1 (5 bases). The V end lost 7 bases, the J end lost 2 bases, and 12 bases lay between the germline ends. The CDR3 runs 13 residues. Germline CDR1 is MDHEN and CDR2 is SYDVKM. CDR3 in DNA: TGTGCCAGCACCCTAGGGGTTACCTACGAGCAGTACTTC. Protein: CASTLGVTYEQYF.

This chain connects TRBV10-1 to TRBJ2-7; D is uncertain. V dropped 1 base and J dropped 4 bases, with 11 bases sitting between them. This CDR3 has 14 amino acids. Germline V gene data show CDR1 as WNHNN and CDR2 as SYGVQD (reference sequence). The DNA for the CDR3 is TGCGCCAGCAGTGAGTTAACGGTCCCTTACGAGCAGTACTTC. This encodes CASSELTVPYEQYF.

The V call is TRBV11-2, the J call TRBJ2-5, with 9 bases matching TRBD1. This CDR3 has 15 amino acids. V trimming: 5 bases; J trimming: 1 base; junction bases outside the gene matches: 5. Germline V gives CDR1 SGHAT, CDR2 FQNNGV. CDR3 bases: TGTGCCAGCAGCCGGACAGGGGTCGGCCAAGAGACCCAGTACTTC. This codes for CASSRTGVGQETQYF.

The chain links TRBV27 to TRBJ1-2; tentative D call: TRBD1 (6 bases). V gave up 2 bases and J gave up 3 bases, with 19 bases separating them. The V gene's germline CDR1 is MNHEY and CDR2 SMNVEV (reference sequence). This CDR3 has 17 amino acids. The CDR3 region is CASSLNPFGGLYYGYTF. CDR3 coding DNA: TGTGCCAGCAGTTTAAATCCATTCGGGGGGCTCTACTATGGCTACACCTTC.

This sequence joins TRBV28 and TRBJ2-1, with 8 bases that match TRBD2. Germline V lookup: CDR1 MDHEN, CDR2 SYDVKM. This CDR3 has 15 residues. The V gene end was trimmed by 7 bases and the J gene end by 3 bases; junction bases not matched to a gene: 8. CDR3 DNA: TGTGCCAGCAACCCCGGGACTAGTGGCTACAATGAGCAGTTCTTC. Its protein product is CASNPGTSGYNEQFF.

V and J are TRBV5-8 and TRBJ2-3; 7 bases align to TRBD2. The CDR3 is made up of 15 amino acids. The germline gives CDR1 SGHTS, CDR2 YDEGEE. V lost 0 bases and J lost 2; bases outside the gene matches: 3. In DNA, the CDR3 is TGTGCCAGCAGCTTGGATCTAGCGGCCACAGATACGCAGTATTTT. It specifies CASSLDLAATDTQYF.

This chain connects TRBV4-2 to TRBJ1-5; 8 bases fit TRBD1. The V segment lost 0 bases and the J segment 6 bases; nucleotides outside the gene matches: 13. Germline V gives CDR1 LGHNA, CDR2 YNFKEQ. The CDR3 loop spans 18 amino acids. The CDR3 region is CASSQDFARTGWTQPQHF. The CDR3 DNA is TGTGCCAGCAGCCAAGATTTTGCCCGGACAGGGTGGACTCAGCCCCAGCATTTT.

The V and J genes are TRBV28 and TRBJ2-7; D is tentatively TRBD1 or TRBD2 (6 bases each). Trimming stripped 3 bases from V and 3 bases from J, with 15 bases between. This CDR3 spans 15 amino acids. Germline CDR1 is MDHEN and CDR2 is SYDVKM. The CDR3 DNA reads TGTGCCAGCAGTTTGGGGGGCAGGAGCTACTACGAGCAGTACTTC. This encodes CASSLGGRSYYEQYF.

A note on this clone: The same CDR3 also results from other DNA sequences found in this sample. The J gene is TRBJ2-7, the V gene TRBV6-6, with D uncertain. CDR1 MNHNY and CDR2 SVGAGI come from the germline V gene (reference sequence). Trimming stripped 4 bases from V and 0 bases from J, with 4 bases between. The CDR3 length is 12 residues. The CDR3 sequence: CASSSDSYEQYF. The CDR3 DNA reads TGTGCCAGCAGTTCTGACTCCTACGAGCAGTACTTC.